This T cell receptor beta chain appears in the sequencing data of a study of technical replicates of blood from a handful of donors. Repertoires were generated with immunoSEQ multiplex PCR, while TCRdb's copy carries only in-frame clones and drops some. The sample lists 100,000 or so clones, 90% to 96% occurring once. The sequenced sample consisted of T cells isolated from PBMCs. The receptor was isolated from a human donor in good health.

The CDR3 protein is CASSVPRVGGEDYNEQFF. CDR3 nucleotides: TGTGCCAGCAGCGTACCCAGGGTAGGGGGAGAGGACTACAATGAGCAGTTCTTC. The rearrangement links TRBV9 to TRBJ2-1; a weak D match, TRBD1 (6 bases). From germline, CDR1 is SGDLS and CDR2 YYNGEE. The CDR3 runs 18 residues. V lost 1 base, J lost 3 bases, and 20 bases lay in between.